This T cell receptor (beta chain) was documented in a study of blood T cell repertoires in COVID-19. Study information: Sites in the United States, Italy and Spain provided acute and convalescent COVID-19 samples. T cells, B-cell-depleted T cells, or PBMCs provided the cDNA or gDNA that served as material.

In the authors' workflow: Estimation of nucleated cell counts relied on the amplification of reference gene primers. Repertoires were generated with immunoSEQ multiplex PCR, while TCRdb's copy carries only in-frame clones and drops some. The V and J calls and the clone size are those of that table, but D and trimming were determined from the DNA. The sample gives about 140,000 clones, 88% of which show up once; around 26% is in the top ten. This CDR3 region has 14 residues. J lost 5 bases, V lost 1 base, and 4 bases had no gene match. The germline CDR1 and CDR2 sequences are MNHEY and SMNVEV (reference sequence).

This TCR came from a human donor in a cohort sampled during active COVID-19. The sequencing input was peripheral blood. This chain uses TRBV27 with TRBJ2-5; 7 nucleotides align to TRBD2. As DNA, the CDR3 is TGTGCCAGCAGTTTATGGGGGGGTTGGGAGACCCAGTACTTC. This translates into CASSLWGGWETQYF.